Described below is a single T cell receptor (beta chain) sequence and its context. The germline gives CDR1 DFQATT, CDR2 SNEGSKA (reference sequence). The CDR3 loop spans 13 amino acids. Deletions cut 6 bases from V and 1 base from J, with 12 bases between. Drawing of peripheral blood yielded about 10 milliliters from each donor. With a J-beta primer mix and a sample-barcoded 5' primer, a second PCR ran about 6 to 11 cycles. The authors tagged each cDNA molecule using a template-switch adaptor with 12 random nucleotides. TCRdb recomputed calls from the 5' RACE reads with MiXCR, one row per CDR3 protein. The repertoire includes roughly 700,000 distinct CDR3 sequences, 45% to 50% of them detected once, and roughly 30% sits in the top ten. This entry is derived from a study of blood T cells in healthy people across ages.

This clonotype was sampled from an older woman in good health. Sequencing input: blood. The rearrangement joins TRBV20-1 to TRBJ1-1; no firm D call. The CDR3 loop is CSANAGTNTEAFF. Here the CDR3 DNA reads TGCAGTGCCAACGCGGGAACGAACACTGAAGCTTTCTTT.